The T cell receptor (beta chain) described here comes from a study of T cells in localized non-small cell lung cancer. Clones were sequenced by immunoSEQ multiplex PCR, and TCRdb holds only the in-frame ones, with some missing. The sample records around 29,000 clones, 78% being singletons. Germline CDR1 is SGHKS and CDR2 is YYEKEE (reference sequence). The CDR3 runs 12 residues. V dropped 4 bases and J dropped 12 bases, with 14 bases sitting between them. By sample fraction, this clone is medium-sized. The origin of this receptor is a male donor aged 60 or over with stage II squamous cell lung carcinoma. The chain employs TRBV5-5 and TRBJ2-1, with D uncertain. The sample here was peripheral blood, taken before any cancer treatment. CDR3 sequence: CASSLDRRVQFF. The CDR3 coding sequence is TGTGCCAGCAGCCTCGACCGTAGGGTGCAGTTCTTC.